The rows below give T cell receptor beta chains drawn from one sample of a study of technical replicates of blood from several donors. The assay was immunoSEQ multiplex PCR, and TCRdb's table has in-frame clones only and misses some. The sample gives 70,000 to 95,000 clones, roughly 94% of which show up once; about 0.25% is in the top ten. Source material: T cells isolated from PBMCs. The receptor set was obtained from a human donor in good health. CDR3s include the opening cysteine and the closing phenylalanine or tryptophan. The order of the fields is V gene, J gene, D gene, CDR3 DNA, CDR3 protein. The D gene is left open where the match is weak.

v_call: TRBV5-6; j_call: TRBJ2-1; d_call: TRBD1; cdr3_nt: TGTGCCAGCAGCTTGTTAGGACAGGGCAATGAGCAGTTCTTC; cdr3_aa: CASSLLGQGNEQFF
v_call: TRBV27; j_call: TRBJ2-7; d_call: TRBD2; cdr3_nt: TGTGCCAGCAGATCCCGGACTAGCGGGAACCACGAGCAGTACTTC; cdr3_aa: CASRSRTSGNHEQYF
v_call: TRBV7-9; j_call: TRBJ2-3; d_call: TRBD2; cdr3_nt: TGTGCCAGCAGCTTCGGACTAGCGGGATACGGAGTGTATTTT; cdr3_aa: CASSFGLAGYGVYF
v_call: TRBV28; j_call: TRBJ2-7; d_call: NA; cdr3_nt: TGTGCCAGCAGTTTGACAGGCGTAACCTACGAGCAGTACTTC; cdr3_aa: CASSLTGVTYEQYF
v_call: TRBV7-9; j_call: TRBJ1-4; d_call: TRBD1; cdr3_nt: TGTGCCAGCAGCTTAGTACAGGGGGCTCGTATACCTGAAAAACTGTTTTTT; cdr3_aa: CASSLVQGARIPEKLFF
v_call: TRBV6-5; j_call: TRBJ1-2; d_call: NA; cdr3_nt: TGTGCCAGCACTTCTTTGGGGACACCAAATGGCTACACCTTC; cdr3_aa: CASTSLGTPNGYTF
v_call: TRBV28; j_call: TRBJ2-7; d_call: NA; cdr3_nt: TGTGCCAGCAGTTTATCCTATTACGAGCAGTACTTC; cdr3_aa: CASSLSYYEQYF
v_call: TRBV6-1; j_call: TRBJ2-7; d_call: TRBD1; cdr3_nt: TGTGCCAGCAGTGCCGGGACAGGGGGCTACGAGCAGTACTTC; cdr3_aa: CASSAGTGGYEQYF
v_call: TRBV10-3; j_call: TRBJ2-7; d_call: TRBD1; cdr3_nt: TGTGCCATCAGAGGAACAGGGGGGACTTACGAGCAGTACTTC; cdr3_aa: CAIRGTGGTYEQYF
v_call: TRBV6-1; j_call: TRBJ2-5; d_call: TRBD1; cdr3_nt: TGTGCCAGCAGTGGGCCGACAGGGCACCAAGAGACCCAGTACTTC; cdr3_aa: CASSGPTGHQETQYF
v_call: TRBV4-1; j_call: TRBJ1-1; d_call: TRBD1; cdr3_nt: TGCGCCAGCCATTCCCAGGGGGCGGTAAGCACTGAAGCTTTCTTT; cdr3_aa: CASHSQGAVSTEAFF
v_call: TRBV2; j_call: TRBJ1-4; d_call: NA; cdr3_nt: TGTGCCAGCAGTGAAGTGGTGGGCTTGAATGAAAAACTGTTTTTT; cdr3_aa: CASSEVVGLNEKLFF